Listed below are T cell receptor beta chains from one sample, sequenced in a study of T cell responses to AZD1222 COVID-19 vaccine. Clones were read by immunoSEQ multiplex PCR, and TCRdb kept only the in-frame ones, dropping some. The table lists 73,000 or so clones, around 88% of them singletons, with around 21% in the top ten. The specimen was peripheral blood, collected on day 0 of AZD1222 vaccination. These receptor sequences come from an adult in good health. The CDR3 runs from the conserved cysteine through the conserved F or W. The order of the fields is J gene, clone size, V gene, D gene, CDR3 protein, CDR3 DNA. A D gene is named only where the DNA matches it firmly. Only part of the rows carry a size: once, few, many, or a class if the clone is expanded.

j_call: TRBJ2-7; clone_size: -; v_call: TRBV28; d_call: -; cdr3_aa: CASTNRGGRYEQYF; cdr3_nt: TGTGCCAGCACCAACAGGGGGGGCCGGTACGAGCAGTACTTC
j_call: TRBJ2-4; clone_size: -; v_call: TRBV7-2; d_call: TRBD2; cdr3_aa: CASSSGLQNIQYF; cdr3_nt: TGTGCCAGCAGCTCGGGACTACAAAACATTCAGTACTTC
j_call: TRBJ2-2; clone_size: -; v_call: TRBV5-1; d_call: -; cdr3_aa: CASSLALATGELFF; cdr3_nt: TGCGCCAGCAGCTTGGCCTTAGCCACCGGGGAGCTGTTTTTT
j_call: TRBJ2-7; clone_size: -; v_call: TRBV7-2; d_call: TRBD1; cdr3_aa: CASSLDQGAYEQYF; cdr3_nt: TGTGCCAGCAGCTTAGACCAGGGGGCCTACGAGCAGTACTTC
j_call: TRBJ2-7; clone_size: once; v_call: TRBV3-1/TRBV3-2; d_call: -; cdr3_aa: CASGASTYEQYF; cdr3_nt: TGTGCCAGCGGGGCTAGCACCTACGAGCAGTACTTC
j_call: TRBJ2-7; clone_size: -; v_call: TRBV28; d_call: -; cdr3_aa: CASRLRGEQYF; cdr3_nt: TGTGCCAGCAGACTTAGAGGAGAGCAGTACTTC
j_call: TRBJ2-4; clone_size: once; v_call: TRBV5-3; d_call: TRBD1; cdr3_aa: CARSRDRAKNIQYF; cdr3_nt: TGTGCCAGAAGCCGGGACAGGGCCAAAAACATTCAGTACTTC
j_call: TRBJ2-1; clone_size: -; v_call: TRBV21-1; d_call: -; cdr3_aa: CASSKAVLPHNEQFF; cdr3_nt: TGTGCCAGCAGCAAAGCAGTTCTCCCGCACAATGAGCAGTTCTTC
j_call: TRBJ2-2; clone_size: -; v_call: TRBV7-6; d_call: TRBD2; cdr3_aa: CASSPYRGGTGELFF; cdr3_nt: TGTGCCAGCAGCCCCTACCGGGGAGGGACCGGGGAGCTGTTTTTT
j_call: TRBJ1-1; clone_size: -; v_call: TRBV5-1; d_call: -; cdr3_aa: CASSYDRRNTEAFF; cdr3_nt: TGCGCCAGCAGCTATGACAGACGGAACACTGAAGCTTTCTTT
j_call: TRBJ2-7; clone_size: -; v_call: TRBV6-5; d_call: -; cdr3_aa: CASSKPSSYEQYF; cdr3_nt: TGTGCCAGCAGTAAACCTAGCTCCTACGAGCAGTACTTC